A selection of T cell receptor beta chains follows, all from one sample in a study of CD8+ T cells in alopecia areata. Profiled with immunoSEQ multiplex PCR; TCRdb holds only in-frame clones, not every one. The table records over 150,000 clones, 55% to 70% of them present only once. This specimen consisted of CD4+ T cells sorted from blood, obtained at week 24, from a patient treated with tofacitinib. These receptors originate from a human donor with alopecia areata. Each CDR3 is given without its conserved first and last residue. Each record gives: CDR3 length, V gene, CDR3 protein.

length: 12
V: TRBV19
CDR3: ASTPGGLNYGYT

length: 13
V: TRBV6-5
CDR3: ASSYPTSYEYEQY

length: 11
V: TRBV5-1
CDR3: ASSLGGREPQH

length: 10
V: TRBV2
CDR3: ASHVTGYEQY

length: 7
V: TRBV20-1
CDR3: SVGKTQY

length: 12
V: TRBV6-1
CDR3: ASSDTRGNQPQH

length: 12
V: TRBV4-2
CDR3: ASSQSWGNYGYT

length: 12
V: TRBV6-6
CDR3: ASSTQGGDQPQH

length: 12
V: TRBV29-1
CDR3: SVLEAGDNYGYT

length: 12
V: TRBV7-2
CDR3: ASSSQIRRDTQY

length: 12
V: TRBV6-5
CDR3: ASSFGTGIYEQY

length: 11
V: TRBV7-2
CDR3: ASSFKENQPQH

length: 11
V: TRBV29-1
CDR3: SGGQGRADTQY

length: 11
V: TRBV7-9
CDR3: ASSLESLTEAF

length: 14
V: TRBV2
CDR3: ASREKTSGVPREQY

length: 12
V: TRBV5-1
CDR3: ASSLDTGNHEQY

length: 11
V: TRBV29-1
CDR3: SVATGANQPQH

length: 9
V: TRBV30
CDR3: AWSVSDTQY

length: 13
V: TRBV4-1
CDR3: ASSQAGQGTYEQY

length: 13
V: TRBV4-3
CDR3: ASSQDQKVVATQY